This passage covers 27 T cell receptor beta chains from one sample sequenced in a study of PD-1 blockade in classical Hodgkin lymphoma. Clones were sequenced by immunoSEQ multiplex PCR, and TCRdb holds only the in-frame ones, with some missing. Of some 93,000 clones listed, 78% are singletons. Time point described: cycle 4 day 1 (C4D1), after six to seven weeks of nivolumab. Every patient had relapsed following autologous stem cell transplantation, and cohorts differed in brentuximab vedotin exposure. The sequences come from peripheral blood mononuclear cells (PBMCs), collected before the fourth cycle of nivolumab. These receptors all stem from a human donor with classical Hodgkin lymphoma.

The chain carries TRBV29-1 and TRBJ1-3; 7 nucleotides line up with TRBD1. The CDR3 spans 11 residues. Looked up from germline, CDR1 is SQVTM and CDR2 is ANQGSEA. Unmatched junction bases numbered 7, after V lost 8 bases and J lost 9 bases. CDR3 in DNA: TGCAGCATTGGGACAGAAGGCACCATATATTTT. Translating it yields CSIGTEGTIYF.

The chain carries TRBV12-1 and TRBJ1-1; TRBD1 is the table's D call and was not checked against the DNA. TRBV12-1 is listed as a pseudogene. CDR3 length equals 13 residues. CDR3 nucleotide sequence: TGTGCCAGCAGCTTTGCAGGGGACACTGAAGCTTTCTTT. Translated, it gives CASSFAGDTEAFF.

The chain employs TRBV18 and TRBJ2-7, with D possibly matching TRBD1 (5 bases). Looked up from germline, CDR1 is KGHSH and CDR2 is LQKENI. CDR3 size: 14 residues. Between the trimmed V and J ends, which lost 2 bases and 9 bases, there was a span of 17 bases. CDR3 sequence reads: CASSPEPAGKGQYF. Written as DNA, the CDR3 is TGTGCCAGCTCACCAGAGCCGGCAGGGAAAGGGCAGTACTTC.

This clone was seen only a few times. The chain recombines TRBV6-4 with TRBJ1-1; weak D call: TRBD1 (5 bases). With 0 bases removed from V and 4 bases from J, the gap between germline ends came to 9 bases. Germline assignment: CDR1 MRHNA and CDR2 SNTAGT. The CDR3 runs 14 residues. The CDR3, as DNA: TGTGCCAGCAGTGACTCGTCAAGGGGCACTGAAGCTTTCTTT. It encodes CASSDSSRGTEAFF.

The V gene is TRBV9, the J gene TRBJ1-2, with a weak D call TRBD1 (6 bases). Germline V CDR1 and CDR2: SGDLS, YYNGEE. V was clipped by 3 bases and J by 2 bases, with 11 bases between them. The CDR3 totals 14 residues. The CDR3 protein is CASSAGDRNYGYTF. CDR3 DNA sequence: TGTGCCAGCAGCGCAGGGGACCGGAACTATGGCTACACCTTC.

The chain couples TRBV6-5 to TRBJ2-3, with D perhaps matching TRBD1 (5 bases). CDR1 MNHEY and CDR2 SVGAGI come from the germline V gene. The CDR3 contains 14 residues. V was clipped by 5 bases and J by 9 bases, with 18 bases between them. The CDR3 DNA follows: TGTGCCAGCAGTACCCTCGGGCAGGACAAGACGCAGTATTTT. Translating it yields CASSTLGQDKTQYF.

V usage is TRBV19 and J usage is TRBJ1-5; maybe TRBD1 (5 bases). The V gene lost 3 bases and the J gene lost 2 bases, with 11 bases spanning the gap. Germline CDR1 LNHDA, CDR2 SQIVND (reference sequence). This CDR3 contains 15 residues. The DNA of the CDR3 is TGTGCCAGTAGTATTGGCGGCAGGGGCAATCAGCCCCAGCATTTT. It codes for CASSIGGRGNQPQHF.

The chain is built from TRBV4-2 and TRBJ1-5; D possibly corresponds to TRBD1 (5 bases). V was clipped by 3 bases and J by 3 bases, with 12 bases between them. This CDR3 spans 15 amino acids. Germline V gene sequence: CDR1 LGHNA, CDR2 YNFKEQ. The DNA of the CDR3 is TGTGCCAGCAGCCATGCAGGGTTCCCCAATCAGCCCCAGCATTTT. Translating it yields CASSHAGFPNQPQHF.

This chain connects TRBV18 to TRBJ1-2; 7 positions agree with TRBD1. CDR1 is KGHSH, CDR2 LQKENI, per germline. The V gene end was trimmed by 6 bases and the J gene end by 8 bases; junction bases not matched to a gene: 15. The CDR3 runs 15 residues. DNA for the CDR3: TGTGCCAGCTCTCGAAGACAGGGAGAACGGCGCGGCTACACCTTC. It encodes CASSRRQGERRGYTF.

The chain has TRBV9 and TRBJ2-7, with 9 bases fitting TRBD1. The CDR3 contains 14 residues. J gave up 5 bases and V 3 bases, and 6 bases lay outside the gene matches. Germline V CDR1 and CDR2: SGDLS, YYNGEE. CDR3 DNA sequence: TGTGCCAGCAGCGCCCACAGGGGGCGGGACGAGCAGTACTTC. Translated: CASSAHRGRDEQYF.

The V gene is TRBV6-5, the J gene TRBJ2-4; no clear D. V was shortened by 6 bases and J by 9 bases, with 12 bases between the two germline ends. Germline V gene sequence: CDR1 MNHEY, CDR2 SVGAGI. The CDR3 spans 12 residues. In DNA form, the CDR3 reads TGTGCCAGCAGCCTACCGATGGGCATTCAGTACTTC. As protein: CASSLPMGIQYF.

This sequence joins TRBV19 and TRBJ2-7; perhaps TRBD2 as D (7 bases). Germline CDR1 reads LNHDA; CDR2 reads SQIVND (reference sequence). The CDR3 covers 14 residues. With 4 bases removed from V and 3 bases from J, the gap between germline ends came to 13 bases. CDR3 amino acids: CASSTGGGRYEQYF. The CDR3, as DNA: TGTGCCAGTAGTACAGGCGGGGGCCGCTACGAGCAGTACTTC.

This chain connects TRBV19 to TRBJ2-3; D assignment may be TRBD1 or TRBD2 (6 bases each). The CDR3 is made up of 16 amino acids. Trimming took 6 bases from V and 1 from J, leaving 17 bases between them. The germline V gene encodes CDR1 LNHDA and CDR2 SQIVND (reference sequence). In DNA form, the CDR3 reads TGTGCCAGTAGCCTCCCGACGAGGGGGGGCACAGATACGCAGTATTTT. This encodes CASSLPTRGGTDTQYF.

The chain has TRBV7-2 and TRBJ2-2, with D hard to call. V dropped 5 bases and J dropped 0 bases, with 4 bases sitting between them. Germline V gives CDR1 SGHTA, CDR2 FQGNSA. The CDR3 is 13 amino acids. CDR3: CASSTPNTGELFF. CDR3 DNA: TGTGCCAGCAGCACTCCGAACACCGGGGAGCTGTTTTTT.

As for this clone: Other DNA sequences from this sample encode an identical CDR3 as well. The chain recombines TRBV18 with TRBJ1-2; D is uncertain. The V and J ends lost 1 base and 8 bases respectively, with 11 bases between them. This CDR3 region has 13 residues. Germline CDR1 and CDR2: KGHSH and LQKENI. CDR3 nucleotides: TGTGCCAGCTCACCACTTCCCGAAGGGGGCTACACCTTC. It translates to CASSPLPEGGYTF.

The V and J genes are TRBV2 and TRBJ2-1, with D maybe TRBD2 (5 bases). Trimming took 0 bases from V and 1 from J, leaving 10 bases between them. The germline gives CDR1 SNHLY, CDR2 FYNNEI. CDR3 length: 16 amino acids. This chain's CDR3 is CASSEAQSGSYNEQFF. The DNA for the CDR3 is TGTGCCAGCAGTGAAGCGCAGAGCGGATCCTACAATGAGCAGTTCTTC. Full variable domain (outside the CDR3, taken from reference TRBV2 and TRBJ2-1): EPEVTQTPSHQVTQMGQEVILRCVPISNHLYFYWYRQILGQKVEFLVSFYNNEISEKSEIFDDQFSVERPDGSNFTLKIRSTKLEDSAMYFCASSEAQSGSYNEQFFGPGTRLTVL.

This clone was picked up a small number of times. The rearrangement uses TRBV10-3 and TRBJ1-2; possibly TRBD1 for D (5 bases). Per the germline V gene, CDR1 is ENHRY and CDR2 is SYGVKD. CDR3 length: 14 amino acids. Trimming cost V 4 bases and J 5 bases, with 14 bases left between them. In DNA, the CDR3 is TGTGCCATCAGTGCAGGGAGGGCCTCTTATGGCTACACCTTC. Its translation is CAISAGRASYGYTF.

This clone was detected many times. The chain combines TRBV11-1 with TRBJ2-7; 14 positions match TRBD2. The CDR3 sequence is 18 residues long. Germline V gene data show CDR1 as SGHAT and CDR2 as FQDESV (reference sequence). J was trimmed by 2 bases and V by 4 bases; bases with no gene match: 10. This CDR3 reads CASSSRTSGRRPPYEQYF. The CDR3 bases are TGTGCCAGCAGCTCGAGGACTAGCGGGAGGCGCCCTCCCTACGAGCAGTACTTC.

V usage is TRBV6-1 and J usage is TRBJ2-5, with a tentative D call TRBD2 (5 bases). CDR3 length equals 13 residues. V was trimmed by 1 base and J by 4 bases, leaving 7 bases between them. Germline V lookup: CDR1 MNHNS, CDR2 SASEGT. CDR3 loop: CASSEERGETQYF. In DNA form, the CDR3 reads TGTGCCAGCAGTGAAGAACGGGGAGAGACCCAGTACTTC.

CDR3 sequence: CASSLDPAADEQFF. CDR3 bases: TGTGCCAGCAGCTTAGATCCTGCCGCGGATGAGCAGTTCTTC. J is TRBJ2-1 and V is TRBV11-2; D is uncertain. Trimming cost V 0 bases and J 8 bases, with 11 bases left between them. Germline CDR1 SGHAT, CDR2 FQNNGV. The CDR3 is 14 amino acids.

This chain uses TRBV19 with TRBJ2-1, with a possible D match to TRBD1 (6 bases). V shed 2 bases and J shed 9 bases, with 8 bases lying between them. CDR1 is LNHDA and CDR2 is SQIVND in the germline V gene (reference sequence). The CDR3 sequence is 12 residues long. This chain's CDR3 is CASSITGFEQFF. In nucleotides, the CDR3 is TGTGCCAGTAGTATAACAGGGTTTGAGCAGTTCTTC. Using reference TRBV19 and TRBJ2-1 for the parts outside the CDR3, the full variable domain is DGGITQSPKYLFRKEGQNVTLSCEQNLNHDAMYWYRQDPGQGLRLIYYSQIVNDFQKGDIAEGYSVSREKKESFPLTVTSAQKNPTAFYLCASSITGFEQFFGPGTRLTVL.

V gene TRBV19 combines with J gene TRBJ1-2; a possible D gene is TRBD1 (5 bases). The V gene's germline CDR1 is LNHDA and CDR2 SQIVND (reference sequence). Deletions cut 4 bases from V and 4 bases from J, with 19 bases between. The CDR3 contains 16 residues. CDR3 sequence (DNA): TGTGCCAGTAGTACCGGTTCAACAGGAGTCCTCTATGGCTACACCTTC. Encoded protein: CASSTGSTGVLYGYTF.

Within the sample, this clone is medium-sized (0.01 to 0.1%). The sample contains more than one DNA sequence encoding this CDR3. The J gene is TRBJ1-2, the V gene TRBV5-4, with unresolved D. The V gene's germline CDR1 is SGHNT and CDR2 YYREEE (reference sequence). V was trimmed by 0 bases and J by 2 bases, leaving 5 bases between them. The CDR3 totals 13 residues. As DNA, the CDR3 is TGTGCCAGCAGCTTGGACGGAAACTATGGCTACACCTTC. This codes for CASSLDGNYGYTF.

The chain couples TRBV30 to TRBJ2-1; a weak D match, TRBD2 (5 bases). Germline loops: CDR1 GTSNPN, CDR2 SVGIG (reference sequence). The CDR3 has 13 residues. Deletions cut 1 base from V and 3 bases from J, with 7 bases between. CDR3 loop: CAWSARGYNEQFF. CDR3 DNA: TGTGCCTGGAGTGCCCGGGGCTACAATGAGCAGTTCTTC.

The chain couples TRBV18 to TRBJ2-5; 8 bases line up with TRBD1. Germline assignment: CDR1 KGHSH and CDR2 LQKENI. This CDR3 comprises 15 residues. Trimming removed 3 bases from V and 5 bases from J; junction bases left unmatched: 8. CDR3 in amino acids: CASSPQGAVGETQYF. Here the CDR3 DNA reads TGTGCCAGCTCACCGCAGGGGGCAGTGGGGGAGACCCAGTACTTC.

The V and J genes are TRBV2 and TRBJ2-5; 10 bases match TRBD2. CDR3 length equals 16 residues. V lost 6 bases to trimming and J lost 4 bases; unmatched junction nucleotides: 11. Germline V lookup: CDR1 SNHLY, CDR2 FYNNEI. The CDR3 loop reads CASRPTSGTRGETQYF. The CDR3 DNA reads TGTGCCAGCAGGCCCACTAGCGGGACTCGAGGAGAGACCCAGTACTTC.

This rearrangement joins TRBV2 to TRBJ2-7, with D possibly matching TRBD2 (5 bases). Germline loops: CDR1 SNHLY, CDR2 FYNNEI. This CDR3 contains 14 residues. Trimming removed 6 bases from V and 2 bases from J, with 14 bases in between. The CDR3 is CASRKEEGAYEQYF. CDR3 sequence (DNA): TGTGCCAGCAGGAAGGAAGAGGGTGCCTACGAGCAGTACTTC.